These 20 T cell receptor beta chains originate from one sample sequenced in a study of T-cell memory formation after mild COVID-19. TCRdb passed the 5' RACE reads through MiXCR, listing each CDR3 protein once. The sample records 450,000 or so distinct CDR3 sequences, 20% being singletons. The sequencing sample was made of PBMCs or a T cell subset sorted from them (not recorded which). The receptors were sampled from an adult woman who had mild COVID-19 (a few samples of this study predate the infection). Cell type and time point are not known.

This chain links TRBV7-2 with TRBJ2-5; possibly TRBD1 for D (6 bases). The CDR3 covers 15 residues. V shed 0 bases and J shed 1 base, with 9 bases lying between them. Looked up from germline, CDR1 is SGHTA and CDR2 is FQGNSA. The CDR3 nucleotides are TGTGCCAGCAGCTTAGCAGGACAGTTCCAAGAGACCCAGTACTTC. Amino acids: CASSLAGQFQETQYF. The whole variable domain, remainder taken from reference TRBV7-2 and TRBJ2-5, is GAGVSQSPSNKVTEKGKDVELRCDPISGHTALYWYRQSLGQGLEFLIYFQGNSAPDKSGLPSDRFSAERTGGSVSTLTIQRTQQEDSAVYLCASSLAGQFQETQYFGPGTRLLVL.

CDR3 in amino acids: CASSFDRDTQYF. Written as DNA, the CDR3 is TGCGCCAGCAGCTTCGACAGGGATACGCAGTATTTT. The chain is built from TRBV5-1 and TRBJ2-3; weak D call: TRBD1 (6 bases). Germline V gene data show CDR1 as SGHRS and CDR2 as YFSETQ. This CDR3 has 12 residues. The V gene lost 2 bases and the J gene lost 6 bases, with 7 bases spanning the gap.

The chain recombines TRBV12-3 or TRBV12-4 with TRBJ1-1, with TRBD1 as a possible D gene (5 bases). This CDR3 has 12 residues. V dropped 8 bases and J dropped 5 bases, with 12 bases sitting between them. The CDR3 reads CASVGGVTEAFF. In DNA form, the CDR3 reads TGTGCCAGCGTTGGGGGGGTTACTGAAGCTTTCTTT.

The CDR3 DNA follows: TGTGCCAGCAGAGTGGCGGGGGGCACCTACAATGAGCAGTTCTTC. This codes for CASRVAGGTYNEQFF. The V and J genes are TRBV5-4 and TRBJ2-1; TRBD2 matches 8 bases. Germline V lookup: CDR1 SGHNT, CDR2 YYREEE (reference sequence). The CDR3 runs 15 residues. The ends lost 5 bases at V and 2 bases at J; junction bases unmatched: 6.

This clonotype was counted a few times. The chain joins TRBV20-1 to TRBJ2-3; perhaps TRBD1 as D (5 bases). CDR3 length: 17 residues. The ends were cut back, 3 bases at V and 2 bases at J, with 21 bases in the middle. Germline V gene sequence: CDR1 DFQATT, CDR2 SNEGSKA (reference sequence). The CDR3 region has the DNA TGCAGTGCTAGCCGGCAGGGTTTGGTAGGCTACACAGATACGCAGTATTTT. Residues: CSASRQGLVGYTDTQYF.

The chain uses TRBV7-3 and TRBJ2-1; maybe TRBD2 (5 bases). Trimming took 5 bases from V and 9 from J, leaving 14 bases between them. The CDR3 consists of 13 residues. Germline V gene lookup returns CDR1 SGHTA and CDR2 FQGTGA. CDR3 protein: CASSGGLAGEQFF. CDR3 nucleotides: TGTGCCAGCAGCGGAGGTTTGGCGGGTGAGCAGTTCTTC.

This clonotype was seen only a few times. The chain combines TRBV19 with TRBJ1-4; D is possibly TRBD1 (6 bases). The CDR3 extends over 13 amino acids. The V end lost 5 bases, the J end lost 8 bases, and 12 bases lay between the germline ends. The germline V gene encodes CDR1 LNHDA and CDR2 SQIVND (reference sequence). The CDR3 DNA is TGTGCCAGTAGTGCACAGGGAGGGGAAAAACTGTTTTTT. Protein product: CASSAQGGEKLFF.

The gene calls are TRBV7-9 and TRBJ1-2; D remains ambiguous. Per germline, CDR1 SEHNR and CDR2 FQNEAQ (reference sequence). V lost 4 bases and J lost 4, with 22 bases in between. The CDR3 spans 17 residues. In nucleotides, the CDR3 is TGTGCCAGCAGCTCCCCTCCCGACCGGGGAGGGATCTATGGCTACACCTTC. It yields the protein CASSSPPDRGGIYGYTF.

In its sample, this clonotype was seen a few times. The chain has TRBV6-2 or TRBV6-3 and TRBJ2-7, with D possibly matching TRBD1 (6 bases). The CDR3 is 16 residues long. Trimming took 6 bases from V and 3 from J, leaving 21 bases between them. Germline CDR1 MNHEY, CDR2 SVGEGT. The CDR3 loop is CASSPRRRGRNYEQYF. The CDR3 nucleotides read TGTGCCAGCAGCCCACGGAGAAGGGGGAGAAACTACGAGCAGTACTTC.

In this sample, this clonotype turned up a few times. This chain joins TRBV6-5 and TRBJ2-6; 8 bases line up with TRBD2. Trimming took 2 bases from V and 2 from J; bases not matched to a gene: 20. Germline V gene sequence: CDR1 MNHEY, CDR2 SVGAGI. CDR3 length: 22 amino acids. CDR3 in amino acids: CASSYAPLFLREVQPGANVLTF. The DNA of the CDR3 is TGTGCCAGCAGTTACGCCCCTCTGTTCTTGCGGGAGGTTCAACCTGGGGCCAACGTCCTGACTTTC.

This clonotype was seen repeatedly, ten times or more. The CDR3 nucleotides are TGTGCCAGCAGCGAATACAGGGGATCCTACGAGCAGTACTTC. As protein: CASSEYRGSYEQYF. J is TRBJ2-7 and V is TRBV7-9; TRBD1 aligns across 7 bases. The trim removed 5 bases at V and 1 base at J, leaving 5 bases unmatched. Germline CDR1 and CDR2: SEHNR and FQNEAQ (reference sequence). The CDR3 runs 14 residues.

The chain couples TRBV6-1 to TRBJ1-2; tentative D call: TRBD1 (6 bases). Trimming removed 2 bases from V and 1 base from J, with 8 bases in between. This CDR3 is 14 amino acids long. In germline, CDR1 is MNHNS, CDR2 SASEGT. CDR3 DNA: TGTGCCAGCAGTGAAAGGGACATTAACTATGGCTACACCTTC. It translates to CASSERDINYGYTF.

The rearrangement joins TRBV7-9 to TRBJ1-2; 9 nucleotides line up with TRBD1. J lost 8 bases, V lost 5 bases, and 9 bases had no gene match. The CDR3 runs 14 residues. The germline CDR1 and CDR2 sequences are SEHNR and FQNEAQ (reference sequence). CDR3 sequence: CASSPSGQGEGYTF. CDR3 DNA: TGTGCCAGCAGCCCCTCGGGACAGGGTGAGGGCTACACCTTC.

This clonotype has more than one count but fewer than ten. The V and J genes are TRBV5-1 and TRBJ2-1; D may be TRBD2 (6 bases). Trimming took off 4 bases at V and 6 bases at J, with 20 bases between the two ends. The CDR3 sequence is 16 residues long. Germline values: CDR1 SGHRS, CDR2 YFSETQ. DNA for the CDR3: TGCGCCAGCAGCCCCCGCGGGGTAGTAGGCGCCAATGAGCAGTTCTTC. Protein product: CASSPRGVVGANEQFF. Complete variable domain (other parts from reference TRBV5-1 and TRBJ2-1): KAGVTQTPRYLIKTRGQQVTLSCSPISGHRSVSWYQQTPGQGLQFLFEYFSETQRNKGNFPGRFSGRQFSNSRSEMNVSTLELGDSALYLCASSPRGVVGANEQFFGPGTRLTVL.

The chain couples TRBV5-1 to TRBJ2-6; a weak D match, TRBD2 (7 bases). Per germline, CDR1 SGHRS and CDR2 YFSETQ. This CDR3 region has 19 residues. Trimming pared 1 base from V and 0 bases from J, leaving 17 bases between. As DNA, the CDR3 is TGCGCCAGCAGCTTGTACCGGGGGGCCGTCCTCTCTGGGGCCAACGTCCTGACTTTC. Protein: CASSLYRGAVLSGANVLTF.

In its sample, this clonotype was seen a few times. This chain links TRBV7-3 with TRBJ1-5, with D unresolved. CDR3 length equals 13 residues. Trimming shortened V by 5 bases and J by 5 bases, and 10 bases separated the two germline ends. CDR1 and CDR2 (germline): SGHTA, FQGTGA. The CDR3 nucleotides read TGTGCCAGCAGCCCATCTCCCGATCAGCCCCAGCATTTT. Protein: CASSPSPDQPQHF.

This chain joins TRBV7-8 and TRBJ1-2, with 8 bases matching TRBD1. Per germline, CDR1 SGHVS and CDR2 FQNEAQ. The CDR3 runs to 17 residues. V gave up 5 bases and J gave up 4 bases; unmatched junction bases: 15. For the CDR3, the DNA is TGTGCCAGCAGCCCCAATCGGGGGACAGGAGGCCTCTATGGCTACACCTTC. It specifies CASSPNRGTGGLYGYTF.

The chain joins TRBV7-6 to TRBJ2-3; unclear D gene. V was pared by 2 bases and J by 6 bases, with 15 bases between. Germline assignment: CDR1 SGHVS and CDR2 FNYEAQ. The CDR3 runs to 15 residues. CDR3 bases: TGTGCCAGCAGCTTACATGCCTCCCGAGCGGATACGCAGTATTTT. Its translation: CASSLHASRADTQYF.

This clonotype came up a few times. The chain couples TRBV6-5 to TRBJ1-5; 10 positions match TRBD1. Germline CDR1 and CDR2: MNHEY and SVGAGI. The CDR3 covers 15 residues. V shed 5 bases and J 3 bases; nucleotides not matched to a gene: 4. As DNA, the CDR3 is TGTGCCAGCAGTCGGGACAGGGGAATCAATCAGCCCCAGCATTTT. It is translated as CASSRDRGINQPQHF.

The chain couples TRBV29-1 to TRBJ2-1; D is undetermined. The CDR3 has 11 amino acids. V lost 2 bases and J lost 9, with 8 bases in between. Looked up from germline, CDR1 is SQVTM and CDR2 is ANQGSEA. CDR3 protein: CSVELVGEQFF. The DNA for the CDR3 is TGCAGCGTTGAACTAGTAGGTGAGCAGTTCTTC.